One and the same sample provided the 10 T cell receptor beta chains below, sequenced in a study of blood T cell repertoires in COVID-19. TCRdb's table, derived via immunoSEQ multiplex PCR, lists solely in-frame clones and lacks some. This repertoire shows under 80,000 clones, 70% to 85% found once; its top ten account for 32%. Sequenced sample: peripheral blood. The receptors shown here come from a human donor in a cohort sampled during active COVID-19.

This chain connects TRBV19 to TRBJ1-1; a weak D match, TRBD1 (6 bases). The CDR3 sequence is 14 residues long. The germline V and J ends were trimmed by 6 bases and 3 bases, with 14 bases remaining between them. Germline CDR1 is LNHDA and CDR2 is SQIVND (reference sequence). This CDR3 reads CASRDDRLYTEAFF. Here the CDR3 DNA reads TGTGCCAGTAGAGACGACAGGTTATACACTGAAGCTTTCTTT.

The CDR3 DNA is TGTGCTAGTGGACGGGGACAGGCCCCAACCTACGAGCAGTACTTC. It yields the protein CASGRGQAPTYEQYF. J is TRBJ2-7 and V is TRBV12-5; 8 bases are shared with TRBD1. CDR1 is LGHNT, CDR2 FRNRAP, per germline. The CDR3 loop spans 15 amino acids. The junction had 9 bases not matched to a gene; V was cut back by 6 bases and J by 2 bases.

The chain is built from TRBV29-1 and TRBJ1-2; 7 bases fit TRBD1. This CDR3 has 11 residues. J gave up 7 bases and V 7 bases, and 6 bases lay outside the gene matches. The germline V gene encodes CDR1 SQVTM and CDR2 ANQGSEA. The CDR3 protein is CSALGQSGYTF. CDR3 sequence (DNA): TGCAGCGCCTTGGGACAGTCTGGCTACACCTTC.

The CDR3 is CASSYSRAATDTQYF. The CDR3 region has the DNA TGTGCCAGCAGTTACTCGAGGGCAGCCACAGATACGCAGTATTTT. This chain links TRBV6-5 with TRBJ2-3; D might be TRBD2 (5 bases). The length of the CDR3 is 15 residues. V was clipped by 0 bases and J by 2 bases, with 9 bases between them. In germline, CDR1 is MNHEY, CDR2 SVGAGI.

The chain combines TRBV6-6 with TRBJ2-7, with D possibly being TRBD2 (6 bases). V was cut by 0 bases and J by 0 bases, with 12 bases left in between. The CDR3 is 16 residues long. In germline, CDR1 is MNHNY, CDR2 SVGAGI (reference sequence). The CDR3: CASSYSQTGGSYEQYF. The CDR3 coding sequence is TGTGCCAGCAGTTACTCTCAGACCGGGGGCTCCTACGAGCAGTACTTC.

The J gene is TRBJ2-3, the V gene TRBV24-1; D is possibly TRBD1 (5 bases). The CDR3 contains 15 residues. Trimming shortened V by 6 bases and J by 0 bases, and 12 bases separated the two germline ends. From germline, CDR1 is KGHDR and CDR2 SFDVKD. The CDR3 bases are TGTGCCACCAGTCCCGACAGCTCAAGCACAGATACGCAGTATTTT. Translated, it gives CATSPDSSSTDTQYF.

Comments on this clone: This sample also contains other DNA sequences that code for the same CDR3. J is TRBJ1-2 and V is TRBV19; no firm D call. Germline CDR1 and CDR2: LNHDA and SQIVND (reference sequence). There are 12 residues in the CDR3. Trimming stripped 4 bases from V and 8 bases from J, with 11 bases between. The CDR3: CASSNRGGGYTF. The CDR3 coding sequence is TGTGCCAGTAGTAACCGGGGTGGGGGCTACACCTTC.

The chain carries TRBV19 and TRBJ2-7, with 7 bases lining up with TRBD1. Germline trimming cut 5 bases from V and 0 bases from J; bases unmatched to any gene: 7. The germline V gene has CDR1 LNHDA and CDR2 SQIVND (reference sequence). The CDR3 is 15 amino acids. CDR3 sequence (DNA): TGTGCCAGTAGTGGGTGGACAGGAGCCTCCTACGAGCAGTACTTC. This codes for CASSGWTGASYEQYF.

On this clone itself: Different DNA sequences within this sample yield the same CDR3. The chain combines TRBV6-1 with TRBJ1-1; no definite D call. The CDR3 totals 14 residues. CDR1 is MNHNS and CDR2 is SASEGT in the germline V gene. Trimming shortened V by 0 bases and J by 1 base, and 6 bases separated the two germline ends. CDR3 loop: CASSEAAGNTEAFF. The CDR3 region has the DNA TGTGCCAGCAGTGAAGCCGCCGGGAACACTGAAGCTTTCTTT.

This sequence joins TRBV5-4 and TRBJ2-7; 10 bases line up with TRBD1. Germline CDR1 reads SGHNT; CDR2 reads YYREEE (reference sequence). This CDR3 contains 14 residues. The V gene end was trimmed by 4 bases and the J gene end by 4 bases; junction bases not matched to a gene: 5. Written as DNA, the CDR3 is TGTGCCAGCAGCGAACGGGACAGGGGATACGAGCAGTACTTC. Its protein product is CASSERDRGYEQYF.